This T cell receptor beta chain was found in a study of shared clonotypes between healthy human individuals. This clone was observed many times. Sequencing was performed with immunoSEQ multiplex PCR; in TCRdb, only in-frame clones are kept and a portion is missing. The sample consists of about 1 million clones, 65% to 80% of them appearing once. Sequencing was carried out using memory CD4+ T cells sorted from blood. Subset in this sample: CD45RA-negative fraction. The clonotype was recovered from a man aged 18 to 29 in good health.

The CDR3 sequence is CASSQDTWAKGGEQYF. The CDR3 DNA follows: TGCGCCAGCAGCCAAGATACTTGGGCTAAGGGTGGCGAGCAGTACTTC. This chain joins TRBV4-1 and TRBJ2-7; unclear D gene. Germline-derived CDR1 and CDR2 are MGHRA and YSYEKL. Trimming stripped 0 bases from V and 6 bases from J, with 18 bases between. This CDR3 contains 16 residues.